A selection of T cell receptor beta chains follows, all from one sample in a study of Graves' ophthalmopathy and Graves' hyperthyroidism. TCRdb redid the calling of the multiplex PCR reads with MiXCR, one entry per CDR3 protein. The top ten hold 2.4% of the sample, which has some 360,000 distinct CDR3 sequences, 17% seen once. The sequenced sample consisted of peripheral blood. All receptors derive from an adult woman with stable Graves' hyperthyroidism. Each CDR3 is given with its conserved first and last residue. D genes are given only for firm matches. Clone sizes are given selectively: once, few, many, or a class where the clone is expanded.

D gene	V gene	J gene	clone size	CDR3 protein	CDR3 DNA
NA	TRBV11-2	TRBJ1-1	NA	CASSAPGVETEAFF	TGTGCCAGCAGCGCACCAGGGGTGGAGACTGAAGCTTTCTTT
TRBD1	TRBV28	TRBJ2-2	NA	CASSFSGQGGLFF	TGTGCCAGCAGTTTTTCTGGACAGGGCGGGCTGTTTTTT
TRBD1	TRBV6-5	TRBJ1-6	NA	CASSWDRGNSPLHF	TGTGCCAGCAGTTGGGACAGGGGTAATTCACCCCTCCACTTT
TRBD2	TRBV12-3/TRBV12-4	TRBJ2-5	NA	CASSYSDSGEKETQYF	TGTGCCAGCAGTTACTCGGATAGCGGGGAGAAAGAGACCCAGTACTTC
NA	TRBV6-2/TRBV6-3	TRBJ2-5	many	CASTINLRGIETQYF	TGTGCCAGCACCATAAATCTCAGGGGCATCGAGACCCAGTACTTC
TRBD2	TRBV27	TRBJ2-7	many	CASGLAGGPYEQYF	TGTGCCAGCGGACTAGCGGGAGGACCCTACGAGCAGTACTTC
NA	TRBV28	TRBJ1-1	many	CASSWQGGGTEAFF	TGTGCCAGCAGTTGGCAGGGCGGAGGCACTGAAGCTTTCTTT
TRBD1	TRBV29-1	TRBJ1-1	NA	CSALPTGWETEAFF	TGCAGCGCCCTGCCGACAGGGTGGGAAACTGAAGCTTTCTTT
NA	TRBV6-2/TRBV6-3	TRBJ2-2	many	CASSYSSYNTGAHTGELFF	TGTGCCAGCAGTTACTCGAGTTATAACACGGGAGCCCACACCGGGGAGCTGTTTTTT
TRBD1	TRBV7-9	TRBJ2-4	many	CASSSDRGRSSYIQYF	TGTGCCAGCAGTTCGGACAGGGGGCGCAGTTCATACATTCAGTACTTC
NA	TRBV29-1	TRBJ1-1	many	CSVTGASNTEAFF	TGCAGCGTTACTGGAGCTTCAAACACTGAAGCTTTCTTT
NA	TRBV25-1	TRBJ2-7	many	CASSVLGGEQYF	TGTGCCAGCAGTGTTCTCGGGGGAGAGCAGTACTTC
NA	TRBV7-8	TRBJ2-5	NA	CASSLLRGSQETQYF	TGTGCCAGCAGCTTACTCCGGGGCAGCCAAGAGACCCAGTACTTC
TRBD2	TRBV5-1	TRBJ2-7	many	CASSLSSTSSGNYEQYF	TGCGCCAGCAGCTTGTCCTCAACCTCTAGCGGGAACTACGAGCAGTACTTC
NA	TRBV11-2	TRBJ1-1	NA	CASSLVGSRAFF	TGTGCCAGCAGCTTAGTAGGCAGCAGGGCTTTCTTT
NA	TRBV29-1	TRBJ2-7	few	CSVVDISYEQYF	TGCAGCGTTGTTGACATCTCCTACGAGCAGTACTTC
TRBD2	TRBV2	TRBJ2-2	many	CASSDTGTTHTGELFF	TGTGCCAGCAGTGACACCGGGACTACCCACACCGGGGAGCTGTTTTTT
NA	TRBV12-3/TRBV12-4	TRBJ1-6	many	CASTGPGSGSPLHF	TGTGCCAGCACCGGCCCGGGTTCCGGTTCACCCCTCCACTTT